This T cell receptor beta chain is from a study of response to subunit inactivated influenza vaccine. The CDR3 loop spans 16 amino acids. The ends were cut back, 0 bases at V and 2 bases at J, with 13 bases in the middle. Germline loops: CDR1 LGHDT, CDR2 YNNKEL (reference sequence). Via MiXCR, TCRdb re-called the RT-PCR reads, giving one row per CDR3 protein. Among 450,000 to 500,000 distinct CDR3 sequences listed, approximately 9.9% were seen once. This clonotype was picked up a small number of times. The chain recombines TRBV3-1 with TRBJ2-5; weak D call: TRBD1 (6 bases). The sequence was obtained from a man in his forties or fifties who received an inactivated influenza vaccine. Sequencing used PBMCs from blood, obtained 45 days after vaccination. The CDR3 region is CASSQDLGQLQETQYF. As DNA, the CDR3 is TGTGCCAGCAGCCAAGATCTAGGACAGTTACAAGAGACCCAGTACTTC.